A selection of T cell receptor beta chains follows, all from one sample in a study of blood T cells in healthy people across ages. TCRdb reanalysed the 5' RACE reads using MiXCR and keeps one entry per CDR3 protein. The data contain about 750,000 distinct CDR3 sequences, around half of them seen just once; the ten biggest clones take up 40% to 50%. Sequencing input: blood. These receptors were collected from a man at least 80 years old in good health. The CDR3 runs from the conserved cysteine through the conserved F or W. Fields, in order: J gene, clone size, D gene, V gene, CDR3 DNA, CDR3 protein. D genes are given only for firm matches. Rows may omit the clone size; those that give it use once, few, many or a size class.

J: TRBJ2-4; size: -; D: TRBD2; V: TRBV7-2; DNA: TGTGCCAGCAGCTTTCCGCAGGGAGGGACCTACGAGCAGTACTTT; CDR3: CASSFPQGGTYEQYF
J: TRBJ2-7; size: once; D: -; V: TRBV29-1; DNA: TGCAGCGTTGAAGATGTGAACTACTATATGAATGAGCAGTACTTC; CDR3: CSVEDVNYYMNEQYF
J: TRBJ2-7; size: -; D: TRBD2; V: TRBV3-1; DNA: TGTGCCAGCAGCCAAGTTAGCGGGAGCCTCTACGAGCAGTACTTC; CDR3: CASSQVSGSLYEQYF
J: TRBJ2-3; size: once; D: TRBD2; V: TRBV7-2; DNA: TGTGCCAGCAGCTTAAAACTAGCGGGAGTGCGAGACGCGTATTTT; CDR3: CASSLKLAGVRDAYF
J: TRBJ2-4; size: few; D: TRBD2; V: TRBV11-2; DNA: TGTGCCAGCAGCTCATTGTTTGGCGGGAGGTCCCGCAAAAACATTCAGTACTTC; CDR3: CASSSLFGGRSRKNIQYF
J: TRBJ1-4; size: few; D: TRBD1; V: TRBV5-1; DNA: TGCGCCAGCAGCGCGGGACAGGGGGATGAAAAACTGTTTTTT; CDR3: CASSAGQGDEKLFF
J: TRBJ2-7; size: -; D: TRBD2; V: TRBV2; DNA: TGTGCCAGCAGTGAACTCGCTAGCGGGGTTAACGAGCAGTACTTC; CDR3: CASSELASGVNEQYF
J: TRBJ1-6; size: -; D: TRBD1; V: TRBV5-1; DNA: TGCGCCAGCAGCCCCGGGACAGAGGGTTCACCCCTCCACTTT; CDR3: CASSPGTEGSPLHF
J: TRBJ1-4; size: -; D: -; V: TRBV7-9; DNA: TGTGCCAGCAGCTCCAGACAGGTCGAAAAACTGTTTTTT; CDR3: CASSSRQVEKLFF
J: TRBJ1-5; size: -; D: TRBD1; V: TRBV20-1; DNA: TGCAGTGCCGAGACAGGGGATCAGCCCCAGCATTTT; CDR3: CSAETGDQPQHF